The T cell receptor beta chain under discussion was sequenced for a study of control samples from healthy donors and cancer patients. Germline V gives CDR1 DFQATT, CDR2 SNEGSKA (reference sequence). V was clipped by 2 bases and J by 1 base, with 2 bases between them. This CDR3 has 11 amino acids. This clone was seen just once. TCRdb's copy holds only in-frame clones and misses some; the assay was immunoSEQ multiplex PCR. The table lists 150,000 to 200,000 clones, 80% to 90% of them singletons. The source of this sequence is a man younger than 40 in good health. This chain connects TRBV20-1 to TRBJ1-1; the D is unclear. Specimen: blood. CDR3 residues: CSARPNTEAFF. As DNA, the CDR3 is TGCAGTGCTAGACCGAACACTGAAGCTTTCTTT.